This TCR beta chain was captured by sequencing in a study of T-cell reconstitution after alpha-beta-depleted transplantation in children (TCRdb year 2016). Concerning the study at large: Using TCR repertoire profiling, the study followed T-cell immune reconstitution in a quantitative way in children after TCRalphabeta/CD19-depleted allogeneic hematopoietic cell transplantation. Points the paper makes about the study in general: In some patients, high TCRbeta diversity at day 60 was attributed to recipient T cells and intrathymic progenitors that had survived conditioning. The apparently early recovery of alphabetaT-cell counts about two months after transplant reportedly depended on only several hundred rapidly expanded clones that came from non-depleted graft cells. Over subsequent months, a decline in hyperexpanded clone frequencies was noted, and after one year, T-cell counts and TCRbeta diversity were mostly ascribed to newly produced T cells.

Trimming accounts for 0 bases at V and 2 bases at J, while the number of junction bases matched to no gene is 4. The CDR3 contains 16 residues, cysteine and phenylalanine counted. Left in the record is the CDR3 DNA by itself, 48 bases read in frame from the first base. The germline V gene provides CDR1 SGHRS and CDR2 YFSETQ. The method was PCR. Sequencing was performed on an Illumina HiSeq 2500. Molecular barcoding was employed in the preparation of TCR libraries, with unique molecular identifiers being used to normalize TCRbeta repertoire quantification. Clones were called with MiXCR by TCRdb after fastp trimmed the public reads at Q25, and only in-frame beta chains were retained. Merged by CDR3 protein, the rows form single entries marked with the most common genes and DNA. The sample table holds a few hundred thousand distinct CDR3 sequences, of which 25% to 30% were seen once. 36% of the sample is held by the ten biggest clonotypes.

Notes on this clonotype: It has no known antigen specificity. It has no much larger one-base neighbor in the sample; base qualities were not kept.

The meaning of the sample's treatment or condition label: allogeneic hematopoietic cell transplantation with graft depleted of TCRalphabeta T cells and CD19 B cells. TCRalphabeta/CD19-depleted allogeneic hematopoietic cell grafts were given to the transplant recipients, all of whom were children. The starting material was PBMCs, obtained before TCRalphabeta/CD19-depleted stem cell transplant. The TCR was taken from a boy under two years old with Wiskott-Aldrich syndrome, due to receive a stem cell transplant. The V and J genes are TRBV5-1 and TRBJ2-5; 10 central nucleotides agree with TRBD2. CDR3 reads: CASSLARTSGQETQYF. At the DNA level, the sequence is TGCGCCAGCAGCTTGGCACGGACTAGCGGACAAGAGACCCAGTACTTC.